This section outlines one T cell receptor (beta chain) sequence together with its context. The J segment lost 4 bases and the V segment lost 0 bases, leaving 6 bases of the junction unmatched. CDR3 length: 16 residues. Germline-derived CDR1 and CDR2 are LGHNA and YNFKEQ. Using immunoSEQ multiplex PCR, the repertoire was profiled, and TCRdb retains in-frame clones only, with some absent. The sample holds around 96,000 clones; about 94% are singletons and the top ten take about 1.7%. The sample comes from a study of T cell changes during pregnancy in multiple sclerosis. Specimen: peripheral blood, collected after pregnancy. The chain is built from TRBV4-2 and TRBJ2-7; the match to TRBD2 covers 10 bases. The receptor was isolated from a female donor in good health, enrolled as a control in a pregnancy study. The CDR3 sequence: CASSQDWASGSYEQYF. The DNA of the CDR3 is TGTGCCAGCAGCCAAGATTGGGCTAGCGGGAGTTACGAGCAGTACTTC.